This entry lists 32 T cell receptor beta chains sequenced from one sample in a study of healthy donors' naive CD4 and CD8 T cells. Each TCR library used around 500 ng of total RNA and a linear amplification protocol. A single record per CDR3 protein comes from TCRdb applying MiXCR to the reads. Of about 180,000 distinct CDR3 sequences detected, around three quarters appear once; the ten largest clones hold about 2.3%. The source material was naive CD4+ and CD8+ T cells sorted from blood, pooled from several donors. The receptors were sampled from a pool of human donors in good health; the sample pools cells from several healthy donors.

The chain couples TRBV27 to TRBJ2-1; 10 bases are shared with TRBD2. The CDR3 is 15 residues long. The germline gives CDR1 MNHEY, CDR2 SMNVEV (reference sequence). The V gene end was trimmed by 4 bases and the J gene end by 4 bases; junction bases not matched to a gene: 4. The CDR3 DNA is TGTGCCAGCAGTTCCGGGACTAGCGCGTACAATGAGCAGTTCTTC. Protein product: CASSSGTSAYNEQFF.

The J gene is TRBJ2-1, the V gene TRBV24-1; 7 bases are shared with TRBD2. Germline V gives CDR1 KGHDR, CDR2 SFDVKD. This CDR3 region has 14 residues. With V trimmed by 5 bases and J by 4 bases, 4 bases remained unmatched. The CDR3 DNA reads as TGTGCCACCAGTGGGGCTAGCGGATACAATGAGCAGTTCTTC. It codes for CATSGASGYNEQFF.

The chain couples TRBV29-1 to TRBJ1-2; no clear D gene. CDR3 length: 11 residues. Germline-derived CDR1 and CDR2 are SQVTM and ANQGSEA. V lost 8 bases, J lost 2 bases, and 9 bases lay in between. The CDR3 DNA follows: TGCAGCTATGAACGGAACTATGGCTACACCTTC. Translated: CSYERNYGYTF.

This chain links TRBV27 with TRBJ1-6; D is unresolved. The CDR3 covers 15 residues. Looked up from germline, CDR1 is MNHEY and CDR2 is SMNVEV (reference sequence). V dropped 4 bases and J dropped 0 bases, with 7 bases sitting between them. This CDR3 is CASSSQYSYNSPLHF. CDR3 in DNA: TGTGCCAGCAGTTCACAGTACTCCTATAATTCACCCCTCCACTTT.

The chain joins TRBV4-2 to TRBJ1-2; 7 nucleotides line up with TRBD1. Germline-derived CDR1 and CDR2 are LGHNA and YNFKEQ. V was clipped by 0 bases and J by 0 bases; unmatched bases: 4. The CDR3 runs to 16 residues. CDR3 coding DNA: TGTGCCAGCAGCCAAGACACAAGGGGGCCTAACTATGGCTACACCTTC. The encoded protein is CASSQDTRGPNYGYTF.

This sequence joins TRBV20-1 and TRBJ1-2, with a possible D match to TRBD1 (5 bases). Germline V gives CDR1 DFQATT, CDR2 SNEGSKA (reference sequence). The length of the CDR3 is 15 residues. V lost 0 bases and J 4 bases, leaving 15 bases between the germline ends. In nucleotides, the CDR3 is TGCAGTGCTAGAGACCGGGAGGGACGGGGCTATGGCTACACCTTC. Protein product: CSARDREGRGYGYTF.

The J gene is TRBJ1-1, the V gene TRBV6-5; D not certain. The CDR3 is made up of 13 amino acids. The germline V gene has CDR1 MNHEY and CDR2 SVGAGI. V was pared by 6 bases and J by 4 bases, with 12 bases between. The chain's CDR3 is CASSPPDRTEAFF. CDR3 sequence (DNA): TGTGCCAGCAGCCCCCCGGACCGCACTGAAGCTTTCTTT.

The CDR3 here is CASSGIGVTAEAFF. DNA of the CDR3: TGTGCCAGCAGCGGTATCGGCGTTACCGCCGAAGCTTTCTTT. The chain has TRBV11-2 and TRBJ1-1; D is unresolved. This CDR3 region has 14 residues. Germline CDR1 SGHAT, CDR2 FQNNGV. The V gene lost 5 bases and the J gene lost 8 bases, with 18 bases spanning the gap.

This rearrangement joins TRBV5-5 to TRBJ1-2; 8 nucleotides align to TRBD1. V lost 4 bases to trimming and J lost 2 bases; unmatched junction nucleotides: 10. The CDR3 spans 16 residues. CDR1 and CDR2 from the germline V gene are SGHKS and YYEKEE (reference sequence). DNA for the CDR3: TGTGCCAGCAGCCCCGAGACAGGGGTGATAAACTATGGCTACACCTTC. Translated, it gives CASSPETGVINYGYTF.

This clonotype showed up just once. CDR3 sequence: CSEPDRAYNEQFF. The DNA for the CDR3 is TGCAGCGAGCCCGACAGGGCCTACAATGAGCAGTTCTTC. The chain employs TRBV29-1 and TRBJ2-1; the match to TRBD1 covers 7 bases. Germline V gives CDR1 SQVTM, CDR2 ANQGSEA. The CDR3 is made up of 13 amino acids. The junction had 5 bases not matched to a gene; V was cut back by 7 bases and J by 2 bases.

This clonotype was counted once. V gene TRBV12-3 or TRBV12-4 combines with J gene TRBJ2-2; no firm D call. The CDR3 is 14 residues long. V dropped 7 bases and J dropped 5 bases, with 14 bases sitting between them. CDR3 residues: CASTLIGQTGELFF. The CDR3 coding sequence is TGTGCCAGCACCCTTATCGGTCAAACCGGGGAGCTGTTTTTT.

This chain links TRBV6-2 or TRBV6-3 with TRBJ2-5, with 8 bases matching TRBD2. Germline loops: CDR1 MNHEY, CDR2 SVGEGT. Trimming cost V 7 bases and J 5 bases; bases outside gene matches: 9. The CDR3 extends over 14 amino acids. The CDR3, as DNA: TGTGCCAGCACCCTGCGGGGGGCAAGGGAGACCCAGTACTTC. This encodes CASTLRGARETQYF.

The chain couples TRBV5-1 to TRBJ1-6, with a weak D call TRBD1 (5 bases). Germline V lookup: CDR1 SGHRS, CDR2 YFSETQ. The CDR3 sequence is 12 residues long. The germline V and J ends were trimmed by 7 bases and 7 bases, with 9 bases remaining between them. CDR3 loop: CASGTSNSPLHF. CDR3 DNA sequence: TGCGCCAGCGGGACCTCCAATTCACCCCTCCACTTT.

J is TRBJ2-7 and V is TRBV6-6, with 7 positions matching TRBD1. Germline assignment: CDR1 MNHNY and CDR2 SVGAGI (reference sequence). This CDR3 contains 14 residues. V lost 8 bases to trimming and J lost 3 bases; unmatched junction nucleotides: 10. CDR3 coding DNA: TGTGCCAGCCGCTGGGGCAACAGGGGCTACGAGCAGTACTTC. Its translation is CASRWGNRGYEQYF.

The rearrangement joins TRBV5-5 to TRBJ1-2; a weak D match, TRBD1 (5 bases). The CDR3 loop spans 15 amino acids. The V end lost 0 bases, the J end lost 4 bases, and 13 bases lay between the germline ends. Germline V gene lookup returns CDR1 SGHKS and CDR2 YYEKEE (reference sequence). CDR3 sequence reads: CASSLGQGGGYGYTF. CDR3 bases: TGTGCCAGCAGCTTGGGGCAGGGCGGGGGCTATGGCTACACCTTC.

This clonotype was observed a few times. The chain combines TRBV29-1 with TRBJ1-1; D not resolved. From germline, CDR1 is SQVTM and CDR2 ANQGSEA. The CDR3 is 13 residues long. The ends were cut back, 4 bases at V and 3 bases at J, with 12 bases in the middle. The CDR3 DNA reads as TGCAGCGTTGTGACCTGGAAGGACACTGAAGCTTTCTTT. Amino acid sequence: CSVVTWKDTEAFF. Full variable domain (remainder filled in from reference TRBV29-1 and TRBJ1-1): SAVISQKPSRDICQRGTSLTIQCQVDSQVTMMFWYRQQPGQSLTLIATANQGSEATYESGFVIDKFPISRPNLTFSTLTVSNMSPEDSSIYLCSVVTWKDTEAFFGQGTRLTVV.

The gene calls are TRBV6-2 or TRBV6-3 and TRBJ2-3; a weak D match, TRBD2 (5 bases). Trimming took 2 bases from V and 6 from J, leaving 15 bases between them. The CDR3 spans 15 residues. The germline V gene encodes CDR1 MNHEY and CDR2 SVGEGT. CDR3 in amino acids: CASSYGPDYSDTQYF. CDR3 nucleotide sequence: TGTGCCAGCAGTTACGGTCCAGACTACTCCGATACGCAGTATTTT.

The rearrangement joins TRBV6-5 to TRBJ2-7, with D perhaps matching TRBD1 (6 bases). The CDR3 length is 14 residues. Trimming shortened V by 2 bases and J by 4 bases, and 12 bases separated the two germline ends. Germline V gene data show CDR1 as MNHEY and CDR2 as SVGAGI. CDR3 residues: CASSYTPGAYEQYF. Written as DNA, the CDR3 is TGTGCCAGCAGTTACACACCAGGGGCTTACGAGCAGTACTTC.

This clonotype has a handful of counts. The chain couples TRBV29-1 to TRBJ2-7; maybe TRBD2 (5 bases). With 2 bases removed from V and 3 bases from J, the gap between germline ends came to 11 bases. This CDR3 has 13 amino acids. In germline, CDR1 is SQVTM, CDR2 ANQGSEA. CDR3 DNA: TGCAGCGTTGAATTAGCGAGCCACTACGAGCAGTACTTC. This codes for CSVELASHYEQYF.

Here the CDR3 DNA reads TGTGCCAGCAGCCATCTTGTCTCCTATGGCTACACCTTC. This sequence encodes CASSHLVSYGYTF. This sequence joins TRBV27 and TRBJ1-2; D uncertain. V lost 6 bases to trimming and J lost 4 bases, with 12 bases between them. This CDR3 comprises 13 residues. Germline V gene lookup returns CDR1 MNHEY and CDR2 SMNVEV (reference sequence).

The chain combines TRBV6-5 with TRBJ2-7; 10 bases agree with TRBD1. V shed 6 bases and J 6 bases; nucleotides not matched to a gene: 8. The CDR3 spans 14 residues. Germline CDR1 MNHEY, CDR2 SVGAGI. CDR3 amino acids: CASSYDRGRIEQYF. In DNA form, the CDR3 reads TGTGCCAGCAGCTACGACAGGGGGCGCATCGAGCAGTACTTC.

There are a few counts of this clonotype. J is TRBJ1-1 and V is TRBV29-1; unclear D gene. The CDR3 is 10 amino acids. The germline gives CDR1 SQVTM, CDR2 ANQGSEA. V lost 7 bases and J 0 bases, leaving 3 bases between the germline ends. CDR3 sequence: CSDMNTEAFF. DNA for the CDR3: TGCAGCGACATGAACACTGAAGCTTTCTTT.

V gene TRBV6-4 combines with J gene TRBJ2-3; no clear D. Germline CDR1 MRHNA, CDR2 SNTAGT. V lost 5 bases to trimming and J lost 2 bases, with 14 bases between them. The CDR3 sequence is 15 residues long. CDR3 in DNA: TGTGCCAGCAGTCTGACCGTTACGCTCACAGATACGCAGTATTTT. Amino acid sequence: CASSLTVTLTDTQYF.

The chain employs TRBV27 and TRBJ2-7; TRBD2 matches at 10 bases. After removal of 5 bases from V and 5 bases from J, the junction contained 6 bases not matched to a gene. The CDR3 length is 14 residues. Germline CDR1 and CDR2: MNHEY and SMNVEV (reference sequence). CDR3 bases: TGTGCCAGCAGTATTCTAGCGGGAGATCACGAGCAGTACGTC. Translating it yields CASSILAGDHEQYV.

V usage is TRBV29-1 and J usage is TRBJ1-2; TRBD1 matches at 9 bases. CDR1 is SQVTM and CDR2 is ANQGSEA in the germline V gene. J was trimmed by 4 bases and V by 6 bases; bases with no gene match: 6. This CDR3 is 13 amino acids long. CDR3 loop: CSVGGGQGYGYTF. DNA for the CDR3: TGCAGCGTAGGAGGGGGACAGGGCTATGGCTACACCTTC.

The chain uses TRBV7-9 and TRBJ2-1, with no clear D. V lost 0 bases and J 8 bases, leaving 8 bases between the germline ends. The germline gives CDR1 SEHNR, CDR2 FQNEAQ (reference sequence). The CDR3 runs to 13 residues. The CDR3 coding sequence is TGTGCCAGCAGCTTAGCGCCCGGCCATGAGCAGTTCTTC. Protein product: CASSLAPGHEQFF.

V gene TRBV29-1 combines with J gene TRBJ2-3, with D perhaps being TRBD1 or TRBD2 (5 bases each). The CDR3 is 14 residues long. V was trimmed by 2 bases and J by 6 bases, leaving 15 bases between them. Germline CDR1 and CDR2: SQVTM and ANQGSEA. The DNA for the CDR3 is TGCAGCGTTGAACTTCATATCGAGGGGGATACGCAGTATTTT. Translation gives CSVELHIEGDTQYF.

This clonotype was counted only a few times. V gene TRBV29-1 combines with J gene TRBJ1-2; 7 positions match TRBD1. Germline values: CDR1 SQVTM, CDR2 ANQGSEA. J lost 4 bases, V lost 4 bases, and 6 bases had no gene match. There are 13 residues in the CDR3. The DNA of the CDR3 is TGCAGCGTTGGACAGGGCTCCGGCTATGGCTACACCTTC. Protein sequence: CSVGQGSGYGYTF.

The CDR3 DNA follows: TGTGCCAGCAGCTCCAACTCCTACGAGCAGTACTTC. Its translation is CASSSNSYEQYF. The chain carries TRBV5-4 and TRBJ2-7; D remains ambiguous. CDR3 length: 12 residues. Trimming cost V 3 bases and J 0 bases, with 4 bases left between them. CDR1 and CDR2 from the germline V gene are SGHNT and YYREEE (reference sequence).

This chain connects TRBV27 to TRBJ2-3; TRBD2 aligns across 11 bases. With V trimmed by 3 bases and J by 5 bases, 7 bases remained unmatched. The V gene's germline CDR1 is MNHEY and CDR2 SMNVEV (reference sequence). The CDR3 length is 16 residues. The CDR3 DNA sequence: TGTGCCAGCAGTTTGTTAGCGGGAGGGCCTGGAGATACGCAGTATTTT. Translating it yields CASSLLAGGPGDTQYF.

This clonotype came up a few times. This chain links TRBV30 with TRBJ2-7; D may match TRBD1 or TRBD2 (5 bases each). The CDR3 runs 12 residues. Germline values: CDR1 GTSNPN, CDR2 SVGIG (reference sequence). The ends were cut back, 2 bases at V and 6 bases at J, with 11 bases in the middle. The CDR3 DNA sequence: TGTGCCTGGAGTCCCGGGGACGGCGAGCAGTACTTC. As protein: CAWSPGDGEQYF. Full variable domain (missing parts from reference TRBV30 and TRBJ2-7): SQTIHQWPATLVQPVGSPLSLECTVEGTSNPNLYWYRQAAGRGLQLLFYSVGIGQISSEVPQNLSASRPQDRQFILSSKKLLLSDSGFYLCAWSPGDGEQYFGPGTRLTVT.

The rearrangement links TRBV20-1 to TRBJ2-3; D not certain. Trimming removed 6 bases at V and 6 bases at J, with 19 bases between. CDR1 is DFQATT and CDR2 is SNEGSKA in the germline V gene (reference sequence). This CDR3 comprises 14 residues. The CDR3 sequence is CSAPVRPSLDTQYF. CDR3 nucleotide sequence: TGCAGTGCCCCCGTGCGACCGAGCTTGGATACGCAGTATTTT.